This TCR beta chain appears in the sequencing data of a study of OX40 agonist ivuxolimab in advanced cancers. Whole-study context: Averaging approximately 60 years in age, with a range of roughly 20 to 90, the cohort was about 85% male. Under the entry rules, prior anti-PD-1, anti-PD-L1 or anti-CTLA-4 therapy was allowed, and roughly 41% had some.

V lost 5 bases to trimming and J lost 4 bases, with 9 bases between them. Germline V gene sequence: CDR1 SEHNR, CDR2 FQNEAQ (reference sequence). The CDR3 consists of 12 residues. Anyone with autoimmune disease history or systemic immunosuppression was excluded. The study sampled blood at baseline, cycle 4 day 1, and cycle 7 day 1. This clone is a singleton in its sample. Some clones are missing from TCRdb's copy, which holds only in-frame ones; the method was immunoSEQ multiplex PCR. The repertoire holds 21,000 or so clones, approximately 80% seen once, with roughly 32% in the top ten. Source: CD4+ or CD8+ T cells sorted from blood, taken in a trial of the OX40 agonist ivuxolimab. The chain combines TRBV7-9 with TRBJ2-7, with D hard to call. This receptor was taken from an adult with an advanced solid tumor such as melanoma, head and neck, liver or kidney cancer. In nucleotides, the CDR3 is TGTGCCAGCAGCATTCGGAGTTACGAGCAGTACTTC. Translated: CASSIRSYEQYF.